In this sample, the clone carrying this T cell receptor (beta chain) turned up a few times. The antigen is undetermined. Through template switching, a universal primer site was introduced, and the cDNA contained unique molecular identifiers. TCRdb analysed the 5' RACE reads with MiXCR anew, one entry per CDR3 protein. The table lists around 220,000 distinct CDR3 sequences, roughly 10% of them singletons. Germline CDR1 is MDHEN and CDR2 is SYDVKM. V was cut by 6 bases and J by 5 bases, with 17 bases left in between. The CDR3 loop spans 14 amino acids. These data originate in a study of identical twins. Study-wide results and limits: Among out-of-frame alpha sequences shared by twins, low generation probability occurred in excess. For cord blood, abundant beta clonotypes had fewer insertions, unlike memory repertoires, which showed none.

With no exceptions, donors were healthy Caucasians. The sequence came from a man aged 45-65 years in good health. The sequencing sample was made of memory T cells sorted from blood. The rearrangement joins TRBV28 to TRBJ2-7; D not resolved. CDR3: CASSGPRLSDEQYF. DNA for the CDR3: TGTGCCAGCAGCGGGCCCAGGCTTTCGGACGAGCAGTACTTC.